Listed here are 10 T cell receptor beta chains from one sample, sequenced in a study of Ad26.COV2.S vaccination and SARS-CoV-2 variants. The protocol was immunoSEQ multiplex PCR, while the TCRdb copy is restricted to in-frame clones and leaves out a portion. The repertoire holds about 410,000 clones, with roughly 90% as singletons. Described treatment: around 19 received Ad26.COV2.S at low or high dose, single or two shots; several received placebo; per-sample allocation not given. Sampling occurred on day 63 after the first vaccine or placebo injection. The material was peripheral blood, obtained in a trial of Ad26.COV2.S vaccine versus placebo. The receptors here all came from a person between 18 and 65 years old who received the Ad26.COV2.S COVID-19 vaccine or a placebo.

The chain uses TRBV7-2 and TRBJ2-1; D remains ambiguous. This CDR3 has 12 amino acids. The germline V gene encodes CDR1 SGHTA and CDR2 FQGNSA. With 1 base removed from V and 9 bases from J, the gap between germline ends came to 7 bases. CDR3 DNA sequence: TGTGCCAGCAGCTTAGGGCCCGGTGAGCAGTTCTTC. Protein: CASSLGPGEQFF.

About this clone itself: The same CDR3 can be traced to other DNA sequences in this sample. The chain employs TRBV2 and TRBJ1-5; 7 positions match TRBD1. CDR3 length: 13 amino acids. V was clipped by 6 bases and J by 4 bases; unmatched bases: 3. Germline V lookup: CDR1 SNHLY, CDR2 FYNNEI. The CDR3 DNA reads TGTGCCAGCAGCGGGGACAGTAATCAGCCCCAGCATTTT. This codes for CASSGDSNQPQHF.

The chain links TRBV6-6 to TRBJ1-6; 7 nucleotides line up with TRBD1. The CDR3 extends over 13 amino acids. Per germline, CDR1 MNHNY and CDR2 SVGAGI (reference sequence). Trimming cost V 4 bases and J 10 bases; bases outside gene matches: 4. CDR3: CASSSTGESPLHF. The CDR3 DNA follows: TGTGCCAGCAGTTCTACAGGGGAGTCACCCCTCCACTTT.

Only a few counts were recorded for this clone. The CDR3 coding sequence is TGTGCCAGCAGTTCTACTCGACAGGGATCATCAACCGGGGAGCTGTTTTTT. Its translation: CASSSTRQGSSTGELFF. This rearrangement joins TRBV27 to TRBJ2-2, with TRBD1 identical over 7 bases. This CDR3 contains 17 residues. Germline loops: CDR1 MNHEY, CDR2 SMNVEV (reference sequence). V lost 4 bases, J lost 5 bases, and 13 bases stayed unmatched.

This clone came up once. The chain employs TRBV2 and TRBJ2-5; 7 nucleotides line up with TRBD1. There are 15 residues in the CDR3. J lost 2 bases, V lost 5 bases, and 8 bases had no gene match. Germline CDR1 reads SNHLY; CDR2 reads FYNNEI. In DNA form, the CDR3 reads TGTGCCAGCAGTTTCCAGACAGGGCGGCAAGAGACCCAGTACTTC. It yields the protein CASSFQTGRQETQYF.

This sequence joins TRBV2 and TRBJ2-7; possible D gene TRBD2, 6 bases. There are 11 residues in the CDR3. The V gene's germline CDR1 is SNHLY and CDR2 FYNNEI. Trimming took off 6 bases at V and 3 bases at J, with 6 bases between the two ends. The CDR3, as DNA: TGTGCCAGCAGGGGGGGCTACGAGCAGTACTTC. This sequence encodes CASRGGYEQYF.

This rearrangement joins TRBV28 to TRBJ2-1, with a tentative D call TRBD2 (5 bases). V was pared by 5 bases and J by 0 bases, with 17 bases between. Germline CDR1 is MDHEN and CDR2 is SYDVKM. The CDR3 extends over 17 amino acids. The CDR3 DNA sequence: TGTGCCAGCAGTCTCCTCCCTGGGGAGCTCTCCTACAATGAGCAGTTCTTC. Its translation: CASSLLPGELSYNEQFF. The whole variable domain, filled in from reference TRBV28 and TRBJ2-1, reads DVKVTQSSRYLVKRTGEKVFLECVQDMDHENMFWYRQDPGLGLRLIYFSYDVKMKEKGDIPEGYSVSREKKERFSLILESASTNQTSMYLCASSLLPGELSYNEQFFGPGTRLTVL.

The CDR3 loop reads CASSFPDRVNTEAFF. The CDR3 region has the DNA TGTGCCAGCAGTTTCCCGGACAGGGTAAACACTGAAGCTTTCTTT. This rearrangement joins TRBV28 to TRBJ1-1; 8 bases are shared with TRBD1. Germline lookup yields CDR1 MDHEN and CDR2 SYDVKM. V lost 3 bases, J lost 2 bases, and 5 bases stayed unmatched. CDR3 length equals 15 residues.

V and J are TRBV19 and TRBJ1-1, with D perhaps matching TRBD1 (5 bases). Looked up from germline, CDR1 is LNHDA and CDR2 is SQIVND (reference sequence). V shed 1 base and J shed 8 bases, with 14 bases lying between them. This CDR3 contains 14 residues. CDR3 in amino acids: CASSIARDSLEAFF. CDR3 sequence (DNA): TGTGCCAGTAGTATAGCCAGAGACAGTTTGGAAGCTTTCTTT.

V gene TRBV6-5 combines with J gene TRBJ1-1, with 9 bases that match TRBD1. This CDR3 region has 14 residues. Germline CDR1 reads MNHEY; CDR2 reads SVGAGI. The V segment lost 5 bases and the J segment 5 bases; nucleotides outside the gene matches: 6. The CDR3, as DNA: TGTGCCAGCAGTCGGGACAGGGCGAGAACTGAAGCTTTCTTT. Translating it yields CASSRDRARTEAFF.